The 21 T cell receptor beta chains presented below share a single source sample, sequenced in a study of blood T cell repertoires in COVID-19. Method: immunoSEQ multiplex PCR; TCRdb's copy keeps in-frame clones and lacks some. The repertoire includes 250,000 or so clones, 87% of them detected once, and about 1.6% sits in the top ten. Material: peripheral blood. These receptors originate from a woman in her 40s who had recovered from COVID-19.

The gene calls are TRBV6-5 and TRBJ1-1, with 11 bases lining up with TRBD1. The ends lost 6 bases at V and 4 bases at J; junction bases unmatched: 4. This CDR3 has 14 amino acids. Germline V lookup: CDR1 MNHEY, CDR2 SVGAGI. CDR3 loop: CASSLGTGGTEAFF. The CDR3, as DNA: TGTGCCAGCAGCCTCGGGACAGGGGGCACTGAAGCTTTCTTT.

This clone was recorded a few times. The CDR3 loop is CASRAGGVDSPLHF. The DNA of the CDR3 is TGTGCCAGCAGGGCGGGGGGCGTAGATTCACCCCTCCACTTT. The genes are TRBV7-6 and TRBJ1-6; possible D gene TRBD1, 6 bases. CDR1 SGHVS and CDR2 FNYEAQ come from the germline V gene. CDR3 length equals 14 residues. Trimming removed 6 bases at V and 8 bases at J, with 14 bases between.

The chain recombines TRBV6-2 or TRBV6-3 with TRBJ1-2; D call uncertain. Germline CDR1 and CDR2: MNHEY and SVGEGT. V lost 0 bases and J 2 bases, leaving 16 bases between the germline ends. The CDR3 sequence is 17 residues long. The CDR3 DNA reads TGTGCCAGCAGTTACTCCTTCGTCGAAGCACCCAACTATGGCTACACCTTC. Protein: CASSYSFVEAPNYGYTF.

This clone was seen once. The chain links TRBV9 to TRBJ1-4, with 9 bases lining up with TRBD1. CDR3 length: 14 residues. J gave up 5 bases and V 4 bases, and 3 bases lay outside the gene matches. In germline, CDR1 is SGDLS, CDR2 YYNGEE. This CDR3 is CASSIDRGNEKLFF. CDR3 nucleotides: TGTGCCAGCAGCATAGACAGGGGGAATGAAAAACTGTTTTTT.

This chain connects TRBV3-1 (or the pseudogene TRBV3-2) to TRBJ2-1; D might be TRBD2 (5 bases). Trimming stripped 1 base from V and 0 bases from J, with 10 bases between. The germline V gene has CDR1 LGHDT and CDR2 YNNKEL (reference sequence). The CDR3 consists of 16 residues. CDR3 residues: CASSQGTSFSYNEQFF. The CDR3 DNA sequence: TGTGCCAGCAGCCAAGGAACTAGTTTCTCCTACAATGAGCAGTTCTTC.

The V gene is TRBV3-1 (or the pseudogene TRBV3-2), the J gene TRBJ1-6, with D hard to call. V gave up 4 bases and J gave up 5 bases, with 9 bases separating them. Germline V gene lookup returns CDR1 LGHDT and CDR2 YNNKEL (reference sequence). The CDR3 contains 14 residues. Here the CDR3 reads CASSLKADNSPLHF. CDR3 in DNA: TGTGCCAGCAGCCTCAAGGCGGATAATTCACCCCTCCACTTT.

The rearrangement joins TRBV11-2 to TRBJ1-2; the D gene is possibly TRBD1 (5 bases). The CDR3 extends over 12 amino acids. CDR1 and CDR2 from the germline V gene are SGHAT and FQNNGV. V lost 3 bases to trimming and J lost 8 bases, with 10 bases between them. CDR3 residues: CASSLQGSGYTF. CDR3 nucleotide sequence: TGTGCCAGCAGCTTGCAGGGTAGCGGCTACACCTTC.

The chain combines TRBV2 with TRBJ2-6; 9 bases agree with TRBD1. This CDR3 spans 17 amino acids. Per germline, CDR1 SNHLY and CDR2 FYNNEI. V gave up 6 bases and J gave up 0 bases; unmatched junction bases: 6. The CDR3 sequence is CASRGGQGNSGANVLTF. The CDR3, as DNA: TGTGCCAGCAGAGGGGGACAGGGAAACTCTGGGGCCAACGTCCTGACTTTC.

The J gene is TRBJ1-2, the V gene TRBV11-2, with TRBD1 matching over 10 bases. This CDR3 contains 15 residues. Unmatched junction bases numbered 8, after V lost 6 bases and J lost 4 bases. From germline, CDR1 is SGHAT and CDR2 FQNNGV. The CDR3 here is CASRRPGQGSYGYTF. CDR3 DNA sequence: TGTGCCAGCAGGAGACCGGGACAGGGGAGCTATGGCTACACCTTC.

The chain employs TRBV19 and TRBJ1-2; 7 bases are a match to TRBD1. V gave up 5 bases and J gave up 4 bases; unmatched junction bases: 7. The CDR3 has 14 residues. Germline V gene lookup returns CDR1 LNHDA and CDR2 SQIVND (reference sequence). CDR3 nucleotide sequence: TGTGCCAGTAGTTTGGGACAGCGGTTCTATGGCTACACCTTC. Translation: CASSLGQRFYGYTF.

The chain has TRBV18 and TRBJ1-4; unclear D gene. This CDR3 has 14 residues. CDR1 and CDR2 (germline): KGHSH, LQKENI. V was trimmed by 2 bases and J by 14 bases, leaving 18 bases between them. CDR3 in DNA: TGTGCCAGCTCACCAGGGCTCCAGGCCGTTGAGCTGTTTTTT. This codes for CASSPGLQAVELFF.

The chain combines TRBV6-4 with TRBJ1-1; D might be TRBD1 (5 bases). Germline-derived CDR1 and CDR2 are MRHNA and SNTAGT. This CDR3 comprises 14 residues. Trimming removed 5 bases from V and 5 bases from J, with 15 bases in between. The CDR3, as DNA: TGTGCCAGCAGTCCTCAGGGAAGGGGAACTGAAGCTTTCTTT. It yields the protein CASSPQGRGTEAFF.

The chain couples TRBV5-4 to TRBJ1-3; no reliable D call. Looked up from germline, CDR1 is SGHNT and CDR2 is YYREEE (reference sequence). The V gene lost 0 bases and the J gene lost 2 bases, with 12 bases spanning the gap. This CDR3 is 16 amino acids long. This CDR3 reads CASSLEAGATGNTIYF. The DNA of the CDR3 is TGTGCCAGCAGCTTGGAGGCGGGAGCCACTGGAAACACCATATATTTT.

The DNA of the CDR3 is TGTGCCATCAGTGAGGAAGGCAGGGCTGGGGCCAACGTCCTGACTTTC. This encodes CAISEEGRAGANVLTF. The V gene is TRBV10-3, the J gene TRBJ2-6, with a weak D call TRBD1 (5 bases). Germline CDR1 ENHRY, CDR2 SYGVKD. The CDR3 loop spans 16 amino acids. Trimming shortened V by 2 bases and J by 2 bases, and 10 bases separated the two germline ends.

This chain uses TRBV6-2 or TRBV6-3 with TRBJ1-1; no clear D gene. V gave up 4 bases and J gave up 3 bases, with 9 bases separating them. Germline CDR1 reads MNHEY; CDR2 reads SVGEGT. This CDR3 spans 13 amino acids. This CDR3 is CASSSEQHTEAFF. In DNA form, the CDR3 reads TGTGCCAGCAGTTCAGAACAGCACACTGAAGCTTTCTTT.

The chain employs TRBV15 and TRBJ1-2; D is undetermined. The CDR3 spans 16 residues. Trimming removed 2 bases at V and 1 base at J, with 14 bases between. CDR1 and CDR2 (germline): LNHNV, YYDKDF (reference sequence). CDR3 in amino acids: CATSRLPGSNNYGYTF. The CDR3 DNA is TGTGCCACCAGCAGACTCCCCGGGAGTAATAACTATGGCTACACCTTC.

This clone was observed a handful of times. This chain uses TRBV5-1 with TRBJ2-5, with a weak D call TRBD2 (5 bases). The CDR3 is 15 residues long. Germline CDR1 and CDR2: SGHRS and YFSETQ. V lost 4 bases to trimming and J lost 4 bases, with 17 bases between them. CDR3 sequence: CASSRNLAHLETQYF. As DNA, the CDR3 is TGCGCCAGCAGCCGAAACCTAGCCCACCTAGAGACCCAGTACTTC.

J is TRBJ1-1 and V is TRBV19; TRBD1 agrees at 7 bases. Germline CDR1 and CDR2: LNHDA and SQIVND (reference sequence). After removal of 4 bases from V and 1 base from J, the junction contained 3 bases not matched to a gene. The CDR3 is 14 amino acids. The DNA for the CDR3 is TGTGCCAGTAGTAACAGACAGGGGAACACTGAAGCTTTCTTT. As protein: CASSNRQGNTEAFF.

The chain has TRBV5-1 and TRBJ1-4, with D possibly TRBD1 on 6 matching bases. V lost 8 bases to trimming and J lost 0 bases, with 14 bases between them. The CDR3 is 15 amino acids. Germline V gene sequence: CDR1 SGHRS, CDR2 YFSETQ. This CDR3 reads CASAGQTATNEKLFF. CDR3 coding DNA: TGCGCCAGTGCAGGACAGACAGCAACTAATGAAAAACTGTTTTTT.

The chain uses TRBV4-1 and TRBJ1-1, with a weak D call TRBD1 (6 bases). The CDR3 covers 15 residues. The V gene lost 5 bases and the J gene lost 1 base, with 14 bases spanning the gap. Germline values: CDR1 MGHRA, CDR2 YSYEKL. Here the CDR3 DNA reads TGCGCCAGCAGCACCCACAGGGATGCGAACACTGAAGCTTTCTTT. Its translation: CASSTHRDANTEAFF.

The chain combines TRBV4-1 with TRBJ1-3, with D unresolved. V lost 2 bases and J lost 1, with 12 bases in between. This CDR3 is 16 amino acids long. Germline assignment: CDR1 MGHRA and CDR2 YSYEKL. DNA of the CDR3: TGCGCCAGCAGCCAAACTCGGGCGGGGTCTGGAAACACCATATATTTT. Encoded protein: CASSQTRAGSGNTIYF.